A selection of T cell receptor beta chains follows, all from one sample in a study of T cells after yellow fever vaccination. TCRdb re-called the 5' RACE reads through MiXCR, storing one row per CDR3 protein. The sample shows around 530,000 distinct CDR3 sequences, around 16% of them seen only once. The sequences come from PBMCs, collected roughly 5 days after the first yellow fever vaccination. The receptor source for this set is a man aged 18 to 30 who received the YFV17D yellow fever vaccine. Both conserved end residues are part of each CDR3. D genes are given only for firm matches. Some rows have no size entry. The others give once, few or many, or a class for an expanded clone.

TRBJ2-5,few,TRBV5-1,-,TGCGCCAGCAGCTTGGATTCCAGCCAAGAGACCCAGTACTTC,CASSLDSSQETQYF
TRBJ2-7,-,TRBV15,TRBD2,TGTGCCACCAGCAGAGATCGAGCGGGGGGCTACGAGCAGTACTTC,CATSRDRAGGYEQYF
TRBJ2-5,few,TRBV5-1,-,TGCGCCAGCAGCTTCATGCCGGAGGAGACCCAGTACTTC,CASSFMPEETQYF
TRBJ2-5,-,TRBV12-3/TRBV12-4,-,TGTGCCAGCAGGGGCCTAGGGGAGACCCAGTACTTC,CASRGLGETQYF
TRBJ1-4,-,TRBV20-1,-,TGCAGTGCTACCTGGGGGAGTGGCCGCGGTGAAAAACTGTTTTTT,CSATWGSGRGEKLFF
TRBJ2-1,-,TRBV7-9,TRBD1,TGTGCCAGCAGCCCGGACAGGGGGCGCAAATACGAGCAGTTCTTC,CASSPDRGRKYEQFF
TRBJ2-1,-,TRBV18,TRBD1,TGTGCCAGCTCACCACCGGTCGGACAGGGGTCCTCCAATGAGCAGTTCTTC,CASSPPVGQGSSNEQFF
TRBJ1-1,-,TRBV5-4,-,TGTGCCAGCAGCGGAGACTTGAACACTGAAGCTTTCTTT,CASSGDLNTEAFF
TRBJ2-7,few,TRBV4-1,-,TGCGCCAGCAGCCAAGTAGCAGGGAGCTCCTACGAGCAGTACTTC,CASSQVAGSSYEQYF
TRBJ2-1,few,TRBV2,TRBD1,TGTGCCATCCCTTCCGGGACAGGGGTATTAGGTGAGCAGTTCTTC,CAIPSGTGVLGEQFF
TRBJ2-1,few,TRBV27,-,TGTGCCAGCAGTTTATCGCTCCCACCCCATGAGCAGTTCTTC,CASSLSLPPHEQFF
TRBJ1-1,many,TRBV5-1,-,TGCGCCAGCAGCTTCGTTGGGGGGACCCAGTCTGAAGCTTTCTTT,CASSFVGGTQSEAFF
TRBJ2-2,few,TRBV4-2,TRBD2,TGTGCCAGCAGCCAAGATTTGGAGCGGGGGTGGACCGGGGAGCTGTTTTTT,CASSQDLERGWTGELFF
TRBJ2-2,few,TRBV19,TRBD1,TGTGCCAGTATCCAGGGGGCGCCCCCCGGGGAGCTGTTTTTT,CASIQGAPPGELFF
TRBJ2-1,-,TRBV4-3,-,TGCGCCAGCAGCCGCCCGCGGGCGGGGCTTGATCATGAGCAGTTCTTC,CASSRPRAGLDHEQFF